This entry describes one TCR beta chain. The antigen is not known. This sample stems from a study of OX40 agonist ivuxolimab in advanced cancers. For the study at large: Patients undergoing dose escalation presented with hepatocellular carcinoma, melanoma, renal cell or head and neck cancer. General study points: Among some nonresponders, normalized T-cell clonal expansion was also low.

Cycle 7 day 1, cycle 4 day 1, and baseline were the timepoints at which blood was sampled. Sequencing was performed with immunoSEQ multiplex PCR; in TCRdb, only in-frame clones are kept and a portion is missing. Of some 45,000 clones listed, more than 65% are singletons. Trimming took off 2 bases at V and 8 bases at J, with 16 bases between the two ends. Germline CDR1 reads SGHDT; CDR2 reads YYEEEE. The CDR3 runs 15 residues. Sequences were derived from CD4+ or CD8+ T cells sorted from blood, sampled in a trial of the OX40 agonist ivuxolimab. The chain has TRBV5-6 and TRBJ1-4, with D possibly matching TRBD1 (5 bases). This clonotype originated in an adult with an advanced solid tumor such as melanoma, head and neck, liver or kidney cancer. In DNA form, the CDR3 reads TGTGCCAGCAGCTTTCGGCAGGGTCTTGGCGAAAAACTGTTTTTT. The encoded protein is CASSFRQGLGEKLFF.